This TCR beta chain was obtained from a study of T cells of healthy individuals. Via MiXCR, TCRdb re-called the 5' RACE reads, giving one row per CDR3 protein. The table has some 82,000 distinct CDR3 sequences, about 5% seen once; the top ten hold 7.5% to 8%. This clonotype was counted at least ten times. V shed 7 bases, J shed 0 bases, and the junction held 4 bases outside the gene matches. The CDR3 contains 15 residues. Germline V CDR1 and CDR2: MNHEY, SMNVEV (reference sequence). The rearrangement joins TRBV27 to TRBJ2-1, with 9 bases identical to TRBD2. The sequence derives from a female donor in good health. The CDR3 is CASNLAGPSYNEQFF. The CDR3 DNA reads TGTGCCAGCAATCTAGCGGGACCCTCCTACAATGAGCAGTTCTTC.